Each of the 21 T cell receptor beta chains below was sequenced from the same sample in a study of shared clonotypes between healthy human individuals (dated by TCRdb to the early 2020s). The library was made by the immunoSEQ multiplex PCR assay. The immuneACCESS repertoire file appears here via TCRdb, limited to in-frame rearrangements. These files lack a portion of the clones; in checked studies, under half of the deficit traces to unresolved V genes, and the cause of the others is not known. Within this sample are some 2,400,000 clones, with around 95% of them counted one time only. The ten biggest clones cover approximately 0.13% of the sample. Sequences were obtained from naive CD4+ T cells sorted from blood. The cell subset or site label, as the study defines it: CD45RA+ positively selected. Receptors originate from a man aged 18 to 30 in good health.

The chain is built from TRBV2 and TRBJ2-5, with D possibly TRBD1 on 5 matching bases. Trimming pared 5 bases from V and 4 bases from J, leaving 17 bases between. There are 15 residues in the CDR3. The germline V gene encodes CDR1 SNHLY and CDR2 FYNNEI. The CDR3 coding sequence is TGTGCCAGCAGTCAGGGCGGCCAAAAGGGAGAGACCCAGTACTTC. Translation gives CASSQGGQKGETQYF. The full variable domain, its missing parts supplied by reference TRBV2 and TRBJ2-5, is EPEVTQTPSHQVTQMGQEVILRCVPISNHLYFYWYRQILGQKVEFLVSFYNNEISEKSEIFDDQFSVERPDGSNFTLKIRSTKLEDSAMYFCASSQGGQKGETQYFGPGTRLLVL.

J is TRBJ2-2 and V is TRBV15; TRBD1 matches 7 bases. The CDR3 consists of 16 residues. The germline V gene encodes CDR1 LNHNV and CDR2 YYDKDF (reference sequence). Trimming at V came to 4 bases and at J to 4 bases, leaving 9 bases not matched to a gene. The CDR3 loop is CATSIQDRVGTGELFF. Here the CDR3 DNA reads TGTGCCACCAGCATCCAAGACAGGGTCGGCACCGGGGAGCTGTTTTTT.

This chain joins TRBV7-8 and TRBJ2-2; either TRBD1 or TRBD2 may supply D (6 bases each). Germline V gene lookup returns CDR1 SGHVS and CDR2 FQNEAQ. The CDR3 contains 17 residues. Trimming shortened V by 7 bases and J by 9 bases, and 27 bases separated the two germline ends. CDR3: CASTSNGGLGSGRELFF. The DNA of the CDR3 is TGTGCCAGCACCTCGAATGGGGGGCTCGGGAGCGGGCGGGAGCTGTTTTTT.

The V call is TRBV4-1, the J call TRBJ1-5; 11 positions match TRBD1. This CDR3 contains 17 residues. Germline V CDR1 and CDR2: MGHRA, YSYEKL. V was clipped by 2 bases and J by 6 bases; unmatched bases: 9. The DNA for the CDR3 is TGCGCCAGCAGCCAAACACCGGGACAGGGGGTCCGTCAGCCCCAGCATTTT. Translation gives CASSQTPGQGVRQPQHF.

V is TRBV7-6 and J is TRBJ2-7; 8 bases match TRBD2. The germline V gene has CDR1 SGHVS and CDR2 FNYEAQ. This CDR3 is 14 amino acids long. Unmatched junction bases numbered 6, after V lost 5 bases and J lost 3 bases. CDR3 sequence: CASSRAGGVYEQYF. In DNA form, the CDR3 reads TGTGCCAGCAGCCGGGCGGGGGGTGTCTACGAGCAGTACTTC.

This chain links TRBV5-6 with TRBJ2-5, with 9 nucleotides matching TRBD2. J gave up 5 bases and V 1 base, and 9 bases lay outside the gene matches. Germline CDR1 reads SGHDT; CDR2 reads YYEEEE. The length of the CDR3 is 16 residues. CDR3 DNA sequence: TGTGCCAGCAGCTTGAGTAGCGGGAGAACGGCGGAGACCCAGTACTTC. This sequence encodes CASSLSSGRTAETQYF. The entire variable domain, with the rest obtained from reference TRBV5-6 and TRBJ2-5, is as follows: DAGVTQSPTHLIKTRGQQVTLRCSPKSGHDTVSWYQQALGQGPQFIFQYYEEEERQRGNFPDRFSGHQFPNYSSELNVNALLLGDSALYLCASSLSSGRTAETQYFGPGTRLLVL.

V usage is TRBV30 and J usage is TRBJ2-5; the D is unclear. Trimming stripped 2 bases from V and 5 bases from J, with 18 bases between. Germline V gene lookup returns CDR1 GTSNPN and CDR2 SVGIG (reference sequence). This CDR3 is built from 15 residues. CDR3 in DNA: TGTGCCTGGAGTACCCGATCAGGTACCGGGGAGACCCAGTACTTC. It codes for CAWSTRSGTGETQYF.

To note about this clone: Other DNA sequences in the sample encode the same CDR3. The rearrangement links TRBV30 to TRBJ1-5; maybe TRBD1 (5 bases). Germline-derived CDR1 and CDR2 are GTSNPN and SVGIG (reference sequence). V shed 3 bases and J shed 2 bases, with 8 bases lying between them. The CDR3 sequence is 13 residues long. CDR3 sequence reads: CAWSGRGNQPQHF. The DNA of the CDR3 is TGTGCCTGGAGCGGCAGGGGCAATCAGCCCCAGCATTTT.

J is TRBJ1-1 and V is TRBV10-1; no clear D gene. Trimming removed 2 bases from V and 4 bases from J, with 8 bases in between. The CDR3 sequence is 13 residues long. The V gene's germline CDR1 is WNHNN and CDR2 SYGVQD (reference sequence). CDR3 region: CASSEGFGTEAFF. As DNA, the CDR3 is TGCGCCAGCAGTGAGGGGTTTGGCACTGAAGCTTTCTTT.

The chain combines TRBV11-2 with TRBJ2-7; D is uncertain. V was pared by 8 bases and J by 7 bases, with 18 bases between. Germline loops: CDR1 SGHAT, CDR2 FQNNGV. The CDR3 loop spans 13 amino acids. As DNA, the CDR3 is TGTGCCAGCGCTCCACCCAGGCCCCGGGAGCAGTACTTC. This encodes CASAPPRPREQYF.

CDR3 region: CASTSGDYGYTF. CDR3 nucleotide sequence: TGTGCCAGCACTTCAGGCGACTATGGCTACACCTTC. The chain recombines TRBV6-1 with TRBJ1-2; unclear D gene. The CDR3 has 12 amino acids. V was shortened by 7 bases and J by 3 bases, with 9 bases between the two germline ends. The germline V gene has CDR1 MNHNS and CDR2 SASEGT.

The gene calls are TRBV30 and TRBJ1-5, with 7 bases aligning to TRBD1. CDR1 GTSNPN and CDR2 SVGIG come from the germline V gene (reference sequence). Trimming cost V 4 bases and J 4 bases; bases outside gene matches: 4. This CDR3 is built from 13 residues. CDR3 protein: CAWTTGPNQPQHF. CDR3 DNA: TGTGCCTGGACGACAGGGCCAAATCAGCCCCAGCATTTT.

The V gene is TRBV4-1, the J gene TRBJ1-1; TRBD1 is a possible D gene (6 bases). Germline V lookup: CDR1 MGHRA, CDR2 YSYEKL. The CDR3 runs 15 residues. V was shortened by 5 bases and J by 1 base, with 14 bases between the two germline ends. This chain's CDR3 is CASSSEGGRNTEAFF. The DNA for the CDR3 is TGCGCCAGCAGCTCTGAAGGGGGGAGGAACACTGAAGCTTTCTTT.

The rearrangement links TRBV5-4 to TRBJ2-1; TRBD2 aligns across 7 bases. Germline CDR1 reads SGHNT; CDR2 reads YYREEE (reference sequence). The length of the CDR3 is 16 residues. Trimming took 0 bases from V and 5 from J; bases not matched to a gene: 8. The CDR3 DNA reads TGTGCCAGCAGCTTGGGGGCTAGCGGAGTAAACAATGAGCAGTTCTTC. Its translation is CASSLGASGVNNEQFF.

The gene calls are TRBV10-3 and TRBJ2-7, with 8 bases fitting TRBD2. CDR3 size: 14 residues. Germline-derived CDR1 and CDR2 are ENHRY and SYGVKD. The trim removed 7 bases at V and 0 bases at J, leaving 5 bases unmatched. DNA of the CDR3: TGTGCCATCACCGGGGGGGAGAGCTCCTACGAGCAGTACTTC. Translation: CAITGGESSYEQYF.

Note on this clone: Other DNA sequences in the sample encode the same CDR3. This chain joins TRBV9 and TRBJ2-5, with D perhaps matching TRBD1 (5 bases). The CDR3 sequence is 13 residues long. V was trimmed by 0 bases and J by 3 bases, leaving 6 bases between them. Per germline, CDR1 SGDLS and CDR2 YYNGEE. CDR3: CASSVGGEETQYF. In nucleotides, the CDR3 is TGTGCCAGCAGCGTAGGGGGCGAAGAGACCCAGTACTTC. The full variable domain, in which reference TRBV9 and TRBJ2-5 provide the parts outside the CDR3, is DSGVTQTPKHLITATGQRVTLRCSPRSGDLSVYWYQQSLDQGLQFLIQYYNGEERAKGNILERFSAQQFPDLHSELNLSSLELGDSALYFCASSVGGEETQYFGPGTRLLVL.

The chain links TRBV19 to TRBJ1-2; tentatively, D is TRBD1 (5 bases). Germline loops: CDR1 LNHDA, CDR2 SQIVND (reference sequence). The CDR3 spans 14 residues. V lost 3 bases to trimming and J lost 5 bases, with 13 bases between them. CDR3 in amino acids: CASSMPGPGYGYTF. The DNA of the CDR3 is TGTGCCAGTAGTATGCCGGGGCCGGGATATGGCTACACCTTC.

This rearrangement joins TRBV5-1 to TRBJ1-1; D is possibly TRBD1 (5 bases). This CDR3 is built from 12 residues. The germline V gene encodes CDR1 SGHRS and CDR2 YFSETQ. The V gene lost 4 bases and the J gene lost 4 bases, with 8 bases spanning the gap. CDR3 sequence (DNA): TGCGCCAGCAGCGTCGGGGCCACTGAAGCTTTCTTT. Translating it yields CASSVGATEAFF.

The chain joins TRBV9 to TRBJ2-4; unclear D gene. V lost 3 bases, J lost 2 bases, and 12 bases lay in between. The CDR3 is 15 residues long. Germline V gene lookup returns CDR1 SGDLS and CDR2 YYNGEE. As DNA, the CDR3 is TGTGCCAGCAGCGAGGCGGCTGGGTCCAAAAACATTCAGTACTTC. It encodes CASSEAAGSKNIQYF.

V is TRBV5-4 and J is TRBJ1-2; D not certain. The V gene lost 4 bases and the J gene lost 3 bases, with 13 bases spanning the gap. Germline CDR1 reads SGHNT; CDR2 reads YYREEE (reference sequence). The CDR3 spans 14 residues. The CDR3 DNA reads as TGTGCCAGCAGCCTGGGGAGGGTGGACTATGGCTACACCTTC. This encodes CASSLGRVDYGYTF.

The J gene is TRBJ2-7, the V gene TRBV27; D could derive from TRBD1 or TRBD2 (5 bases each). The CDR3 is 15 residues long. V was clipped by 2 bases and J by 2 bases, with 13 bases between them. Germline CDR1 is MNHEY and CDR2 is SMNVEV (reference sequence). The CDR3 loop reads CASSLKRGVAYEQYF. The DNA of the CDR3 is TGTGCCAGCAGTTTAAAGAGGGGAGTCGCCTACGAGCAGTACTTC.